The 14 T cell receptor beta chains below all came from one sample that was sequenced in a study of blood T cells in healthy people across ages (dated by TCRdb to about 2015). Libraries were constructed by 5' RACE. TCRdb names Illumina HiSeq 2500 as the instrument used. A second PCR of roughly 7 to 11 cycles was performed with a sample-barcoded 5' primer and a J-beta primer mix. TCRdb's own reprocessing of the public reads used fastp at Q25 and MiXCR and kept productive beta chains. Here each entry gathers all rows of one CDR3 protein and keeps the most common genes and DNA. The sample table shows about 1.6 million distinct CDR3 sequences, and around 35% are seen once. 11% of the sample is taken by the ten largest. Sequenced material: blood. The receptor source for this set is a woman aged 30 to 39 in good health.

V is TRBV5-1 and J is TRBJ1-1, with D perhaps matching TRBD1 (5 bases). The CDR3 totals 15 residues. The germline V and J ends were trimmed by 3 bases and 1 base, with 13 bases remaining between them. CDR1 and CDR2 (germline): SGHRS, YFSETQ. Here the CDR3 DNA reads TGCGCCAGCAGCTGGTGGAACACAGGGAACACTGAAGCTTTCTTT. It specifies CASSWWNTGNTEAFF.

The sample holds a few counts of this clonotype. The rearrangement joins TRBV20-1 to TRBJ2-4, with 11 positions matching TRBD1. Germline CDR1 DFQATT, CDR2 SNEGSKA (reference sequence). CDR3 length equals 17 residues. V lost 6 bases to trimming and J lost 4 bases; unmatched junction nucleotides: 14. CDR3 sequence (DNA): TGCAGTGCGCCGGACAGGGGGCGCTCAGTGGGAAAAAACATTCAGTACTTC. Its translation is CSAPDRGRSVGKNIQYF.

Concerning this clonotype itself: This likely comes from a read error, as the CDR3 has no conserved phenylalanine or tryptophan at its end. This CDR3 is CASSLGLAMNEQFC. DNA for the CDR3: TGTGCCAGCAGCCTGGGACTAGCTATGAATGAGCAGTTCTGC. This chain uses TRBV3-1 with TRBJ2-1; 9 nucleotides line up with TRBD2. There are 14 residues in the CDR3. The V gene's germline CDR1 is LGHDT and CDR2 YNNKEL (reference sequence). The V segment lost 4 bases and the J segment 7 bases; nucleotides outside the gene matches: 5.

The chain employs TRBV6-2 or TRBV6-3 and TRBJ1-1, with a possible D match to TRBD1 (5 bases). This CDR3 comprises 14 residues. Germline V CDR1 and CDR2: MNHEY, SVGEGT. V was trimmed by 3 bases and J by 0 bases, leaving 8 bases between them. DNA of the CDR3: TGTGCCAGCAGTTATCAGGGATTGAACACTGAAGCTTTCTTT. Its translation is CASSYQGLNTEAFF.

Concerning this clonotype itself: A much bigger clone sits one base away, suggesting this may be a read error. The chain uses TRBV20-1 and TRBJ2-5; no definite D call. CDR1 DFQATT and CDR2 SNEGSKA come from the germline V gene (reference sequence). The germline V and J ends were trimmed by 5 bases and 5 bases, with 9 bases remaining between them. The CDR3 consists of 11 residues. In DNA form, the CDR3 reads TGCAGTGCTGGAGTACGGGAGACCCAGTACTTC. It specifies CSAGVRETQYF.

The sample holds a few counts of this clonotype. V gene TRBV6-1 combines with J gene TRBJ2-7, with a possible D match to TRBD1 (6 bases). Germline V gene data show CDR1 as MNHNS and CDR2 as SASEGT. The CDR3 contains 13 residues. With 7 bases removed from V and 6 bases from J, the gap between germline ends came to 16 bases. The CDR3 DNA reads as TGTGCCAGCAACTCACAGGGCCCCCTCGAGCAGTACTTC. Its protein is CASNSQGPLEQYF.

This clonotype has a count of ten or more. The genes are TRBV5-1 and TRBJ2-7, with D perhaps TRBD2 (5 bases). Germline CDR1 is SGHRS and CDR2 is YFSETQ. The CDR3 runs 14 residues. V lost 4 bases and J lost 3, with 14 bases in between. CDR3 in amino acids: CASSHDIDYYEQYF. For the CDR3, the DNA is TGCGCCAGCAGCCACGACATAGACTACTACGAGCAGTACTTC.

This clonotype was observed a handful of times. V usage is TRBV3-1 and J usage is TRBJ1-6, with 10 nucleotides matching TRBD1. Germline V lookup: CDR1 LGHDT, CDR2 YNNKEL (reference sequence). The CDR3 has 15 amino acids. V shed 5 bases and J 7 bases; nucleotides not matched to a gene: 5. The CDR3 DNA reads TGTGCCAGCAGCTCCCGGGACAGGGGCAATTCACCCCTCCACTTT. It specifies CASSSRDRGNSPLHF.

CDR3 sequence (DNA): TGTGCCACCAGTGATCCTGGACAGAACACTGAAGCTTTCTTT. As protein: CATSDPGQNTEAFF. The chain employs TRBV24-1 and TRBJ1-1, with D perhaps TRBD1 (5 bases). V shed 3 bases and J shed 1 base, with 8 bases lying between them. CDR3 length equals 14 residues. Germline CDR1 is KGHDR and CDR2 is SFDVKD.

This rearrangement joins TRBV7-9 to TRBJ2-3; D call uncertain. The germline CDR1 and CDR2 sequences are SEHNR and FQNEAQ (reference sequence). This CDR3 region has 11 residues. V lost 2 bases and J 7 bases, leaving 4 bases between the germline ends. For the CDR3, the DNA is TGTGCCAGCAGCTTACCCAATACGCAGTATTTT. Its protein product is CASSLPNTQYF. Using reference TRBV7-9 and TRBJ2-3 for the parts outside the CDR3, the full variable domain is DTGVSQNPRHKITKRGQNVTFRCDPISEHNRLYWYRQTLGQGPEFLTYFQNEAQLEKSRLLSDRFSAERPKGSFSTLEIQRTEQGDSAMYLCASSLPNTQYFGPGTRLTVL.

In nucleotides, the CDR3 is TGTGCCAGCAGACCAACGACAGGGATCTATGGCTACACCTTC. Translation: CASRPTTGIYGYTF. The chain joins TRBV7-9 to TRBJ1-2; 7 bases align to TRBD1. Germline V gene lookup returns CDR1 SEHNR and CDR2 FQNEAQ (reference sequence). With 6 bases clipped from V and 4 bases from J, the junction kept 8 bases outside the gene matches. The CDR3 runs 14 residues.

This clonotype was detected only a few times. This chain uses TRBV3-1 with TRBJ2-3; TRBD1 aligns across 10 bases. From germline, CDR1 is LGHDT and CDR2 YNNKEL (reference sequence). V gave up 4 bases and J gave up 8 bases; unmatched junction bases: 15. CDR3 length: 17 residues. DNA for the CDR3: TGTGCCAGCAGCCCGCTATTTGGGACAGGGGTTTCGGGTACGCAGTATTTT. Its translation is CASSPLFGTGVSGTQYF.

This clonotype appeared a few times. The V call is TRBV14, the J call TRBJ2-5, with 7 positions matching TRBD1. The J call may not be correct, given that the DNA end is closer to TRBJ2-7. Looked up from germline, CDR1 is SGHDN and CDR2 is FVKESK. The CDR3 loop spans 18 amino acids. The CDR3 region is CASSQDFMLGTEVDEQYF. CDR3 nucleotide sequence: TGTGCCAGCAGCCAAGATTTCATGCTGGGGACAGAGGTAGACGAGCAGTACTTC.

V is TRBV7-3 and J is TRBJ2-3; TRBD1 might be the D (6 bases). V lost 1 base to trimming and J lost 4 bases, with 12 bases between them. Looked up from germline, CDR1 is SGHTA and CDR2 is FQGTGA. CDR3 length: 15 residues. CDR3 amino acids: CASSLSQGRPDTQYF. The CDR3 DNA sequence: TGTGCCAGCAGCTTAAGCCAGGGGCGTCCAGATACGCAGTATTTT.